Following are 21 T cell receptor beta chains from one sample sequenced in a study of blood T cell repertoires in COVID-19. TCRdb's table, derived via immunoSEQ multiplex PCR, lists solely in-frame clones and lacks some. The sample has hundreds of thousands of clones, about 90% seen once; the top ten hold approximately 2%. Specimen: peripheral blood. The receptor source for this set is a man aged 18-30 years with active or convalescent COVID-19.

Remarks on this clone: The same CDR3 is also encoded by other DNA sequences in this sample. The J gene is TRBJ1-1, the V gene TRBV10-2, with D perhaps matching TRBD1 (6 bases). There are 13 residues in the CDR3. The germline V gene encodes CDR1 WSHSY and CDR2 SAAADI. V was clipped by 4 bases and J by 2 bases, with 8 bases between them. The DNA of the CDR3 is TGCGCCAGCAGTGGGACAGCAAACACTGAAGCTTTCTTT. Translation: CASSGTANTEAFF.

This chain joins TRBV2 and TRBJ1-1, with D maybe TRBD1 (6 bases). The CDR3 spans 13 residues. The ends were cut back, 5 bases at V and 4 bases at J, with 11 bases in the middle. Germline values: CDR1 SNHLY, CDR2 FYNNEI. The DNA of the CDR3 is TGTGCCAGCAGTCCCAGGGGCCTCACTGAAGCTTTCTTT. This sequence encodes CASSPRGLTEAFF.

In its sample, this clone was seen a few times. The chain has TRBV4-2 and TRBJ2-5; 15 nucleotides agree with TRBD2. The CDR3 sequence is 16 residues long. The V gene's germline CDR1 is LGHNA and CDR2 YNFKEQ. Germline trimming cut 1 base from V and 3 bases from J; bases unmatched to any gene: 0. CDR3 loop: CASSQGTSGREETQYF. The DNA for the CDR3 is TGTGCCAGCAGCCAAGGGACTAGCGGGAGGGAAGAGACCCAGTACTTC.

This chain links TRBV7-2 with TRBJ2-7, with 7 positions matching TRBD1. The CDR3 runs to 15 residues. After removal of 0 bases from V and 4 bases from J, the junction contained 6 bases not matched to a gene. CDR1 and CDR2 (germline): SGHTA, FQGNSA. The CDR3 here is CASSLALQGIYEQYF. CDR3 DNA: TGTGCCAGCAGCTTAGCGCTACAGGGGATATACGAGCAGTACTTC.

The rearrangement uses TRBV7-3 and TRBJ2-1; D possibly corresponds to TRBD2 (5 bases). Trimming removed 2 bases at V and 13 bases at J, with 18 bases between. The length of the CDR3 is 14 residues. Germline-derived CDR1 and CDR2 are SGHTA and FQGTGA. The CDR3, as DNA: TGTGCCAGCAGCTTACGGGCGGGCTCTACTCCCCAGTTCTTC. It translates to CASSLRAGSTPQFF.

This clone was detected once. The chain employs TRBV14 and TRBJ2-2, with D uncertain. V gave up 1 base and J gave up 0 bases, with 9 bases separating them. This CDR3 is built from 16 residues. Germline V gives CDR1 SGHDN, CDR2 FVKESK. The CDR3 is CASSQGWRSNTGELFF. The CDR3 nucleotides are TGTGCCAGCAGCCAAGGGTGGCGGTCGAACACCGGGGAGCTGTTTTTT.

The sample holds a few counts of this clone. The rearrangement uses TRBV6-2 or TRBV6-3 and TRBJ2-1; TRBD2 matches 8 bases. J was trimmed by 4 bases and V by 4 bases; bases with no gene match: 9. The germline gives CDR1 MNHEY, CDR2 SVGEGT. This CDR3 comprises 16 residues. This CDR3 reads CASSSPLAEPYNEQFF. DNA of the CDR3: TGTGCCAGCAGTTCGCCACTAGCGGAGCCTTACAATGAGCAGTTCTTC.

The genes are TRBV7-2 and TRBJ2-7; 9 positions match TRBD1. The V gene's germline CDR1 is SGHTA and CDR2 FQGNSA. The CDR3 length is 15 residues. Germline trimming cut 2 bases from V and 3 bases from J; bases unmatched to any gene: 5. This chain's CDR3 is CASSLHRGQYYEQYF. CDR3 DNA sequence: TGTGCCAGCAGCTTACACAGGGGGCAGTACTACGAGCAGTACTTC. The full variable domain, in which reference TRBV7-2 and TRBJ2-7 provide the parts outside the CDR3, is GAGVSQSPSNKVTEKGKDVELRCDPISGHTALYWYRQSLGQGLEFLIYFQGNSAPDKSGLPSDRFSAERTGGSVSTLTIQRTQQEDSAVYLCASSLHRGQYYEQYFGPGTRLTVT.

The rearrangement uses TRBV7-8 and TRBJ2-1, with D possibly matching TRBD2 (6 bases). This CDR3 has 17 amino acids. V was shortened by 5 bases and J by 0 bases, with 17 bases between the two germline ends. The germline V gene has CDR1 SGHVS and CDR2 FQNEAQ. The CDR3 is CASSPTPSARSYNEQFF. CDR3 in DNA: TGTGCCAGCAGCCCGACACCTAGCGCGCGCTCCTACAATGAGCAGTTCTTC.

The chain combines TRBV5-1 with TRBJ1-2; 11 nucleotides match TRBD1. The CDR3 is 14 amino acids. CDR1 is SGHRS, CDR2 YFSETQ, per germline. Trimming took 4 bases from V and 6 from J; bases not matched to a gene: 5. Here the CDR3 reads CASSPGQGADGYTF. CDR3 DNA: TGCGCCAGCAGCCCAGGACAGGGGGCTGATGGCTACACCTTC.

The rearrangement uses TRBV15 and TRBJ2-6; perhaps TRBD2 as D (6 bases). Germline CDR1 reads LNHNV; CDR2 reads YYDKDF (reference sequence). Deletions cut 6 bases from V and 2 bases from J, with 11 bases between. The CDR3 extends over 15 amino acids. DNA for the CDR3: TGTGCCACCAGGGGGAGGATGGCTGGGGCCAACGTCCTGACTTTC. Amino acids: CATRGRMAGANVLTF.

This clone was counted a few times. V gene TRBV5-5 combines with J gene TRBJ1-4; 7 nucleotides line up with TRBD1. The CDR3 contains 14 residues. The J segment lost 8 bases and the V segment lost 2 bases, leaving 6 bases of the junction unmatched. The germline V gene has CDR1 SGHKS and CDR2 YYEKEE (reference sequence). As DNA, the CDR3 is TGTGCCAGCAGCTTTTCCAGGGGGTTCGAAAAACTGTTTTTT. Its protein product is CASSFSRGFEKLFF.

This clone has just a few counts. The chain has TRBV5-1 and TRBJ1-4, with TRBD1 matching over 7 bases. The CDR3 is made up of 16 amino acids. Germline loops: CDR1 SGHRS, CDR2 YFSETQ. Trimming at V came to 0 bases and at J to 7 bases, leaving 9 bases not matched to a gene. The CDR3 loop is CASSLARTGASEKLFF. CDR3 DNA sequence: TGCGCCAGCAGCTTGGCTAGAACAGGGGCCAGTGAAAAACTGTTTTTT.

This chain uses TRBV10-2 with TRBJ1-6; D remains ambiguous. Trimming removed 2 bases at V and 13 bases at J, with 12 bases between. Germline CDR1 reads WSHSY; CDR2 reads SAAADI. There are 13 residues in the CDR3. DNA of the CDR3: TGCGCCAGCAGTGAGCCCGGGGTTTTTCCCCTCCACTTT. This translates into CASSEPGVFPLHF.

This chain uses TRBV7-9 with TRBJ1-1; D remains ambiguous. The CDR3 contains 12 residues. The germline gives CDR1 SEHNR, CDR2 FQNEAQ (reference sequence). V gave up 5 bases and J gave up 4 bases, with 8 bases separating them. The chain's CDR3 is CASSEHLTEAFF. CDR3 nucleotide sequence: TGTGCCAGCAGCGAACACCTCACTGAAGCTTTCTTT.

This sequence joins TRBV7-2 and TRBJ2-7; tentatively, D is TRBD2 (5 bases). Trimming stripped 5 bases from V and 3 bases from J, with 14 bases between. The CDR3 covers 14 residues. In germline, CDR1 is SGHTA, CDR2 FQGNSA. The CDR3 sequence is CASSPNRDHYEQYF. For the CDR3, the DNA is TGTGCCAGCAGCCCAAACCGGGATCACTACGAGCAGTACTTC.

The V and J genes are TRBV27 and TRBJ1-6; D perhaps matches TRBD1 (5 bases). The CDR3 loop spans 15 amino acids. CDR1 and CDR2 from the germline V gene are MNHEY and SMNVEV (reference sequence). Trimming took off 6 bases at V and 3 bases at J, with 12 bases between the two ends. The CDR3 spells CASSLQGGYNSPLHF. The CDR3 DNA sequence: TGTGCCAGCAGCCTCCAGGGAGGCTATAATTCACCCCTCCACTTT.

This clone was detected once. CDR3 residues: CASGHFRDRPYEQYF. As DNA, the CDR3 is TGTGCCAGCGGACATTTCCGGGACAGACCCTACGAGCAGTACTTC. The chain recombines TRBV27 with TRBJ2-7; 7 bases fit TRBD1. CDR3 length: 15 amino acids. The germline gives CDR1 MNHEY, CDR2 SMNVEV (reference sequence). With 8 bases clipped from V and 2 bases from J, the junction kept 12 bases outside the gene matches.

The gene calls are TRBV5-1 and TRBJ2-7; TRBD1 agrees at 9 bases. The germline V gene has CDR1 SGHRS and CDR2 YFSETQ. This CDR3 is 17 amino acids long. V dropped 1 base and J dropped 0; count of bases not matched to a gene: 8. CDR3: CASSLYSEQGASYEQYF. The CDR3, as DNA: TGCGCCAGCAGCTTGTATTCCGAACAGGGGGCCTCCTACGAGCAGTACTTC.

The chain links TRBV24-1 to TRBJ2-5, with 11 bases aligning to TRBD2. The CDR3 is 14 amino acids. V lost 6 bases, J lost 4 bases, and 3 bases stayed unmatched. CDR1 KGHDR and CDR2 SFDVKD come from the germline V gene. The CDR3 nucleotides read TGTGCCACCAGTACTAGCGGGAGTGTAGAGACCCAGTACTTC. Translating gives CATSTSGSVETQYF.

V usage is TRBV5-1 and J usage is TRBJ2-2; the match to TRBD2 covers 13 bases. The V gene's germline CDR1 is SGHRS and CDR2 YFSETQ. V shed 5 bases and J 2 bases; nucleotides not matched to a gene: 3. CDR3 length: 16 residues. The chain's CDR3 is CASRRTSGGNTGELFF. CDR3 DNA: TGCGCCAGCAGGAGGACTAGCGGGGGAAACACCGGGGAGCTGTTTTTT.